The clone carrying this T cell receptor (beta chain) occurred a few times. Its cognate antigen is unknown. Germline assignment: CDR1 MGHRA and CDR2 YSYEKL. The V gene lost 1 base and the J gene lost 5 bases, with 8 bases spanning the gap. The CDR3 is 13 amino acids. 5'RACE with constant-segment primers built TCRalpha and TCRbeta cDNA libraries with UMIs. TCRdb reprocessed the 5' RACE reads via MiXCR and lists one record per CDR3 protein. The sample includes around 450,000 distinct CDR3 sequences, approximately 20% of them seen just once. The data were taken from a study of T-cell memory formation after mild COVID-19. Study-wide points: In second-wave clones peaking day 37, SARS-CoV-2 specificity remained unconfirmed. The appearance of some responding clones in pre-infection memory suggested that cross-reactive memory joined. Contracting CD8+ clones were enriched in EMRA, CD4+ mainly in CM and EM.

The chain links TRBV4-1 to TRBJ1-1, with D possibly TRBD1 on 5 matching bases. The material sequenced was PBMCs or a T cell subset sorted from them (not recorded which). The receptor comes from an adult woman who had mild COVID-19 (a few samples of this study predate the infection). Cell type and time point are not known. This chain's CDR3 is CASSQAGWTEAFF. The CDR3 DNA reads TGCGCCAGCAGCCAAGCAGGGTGGACTGAAGCTTTCTTT.